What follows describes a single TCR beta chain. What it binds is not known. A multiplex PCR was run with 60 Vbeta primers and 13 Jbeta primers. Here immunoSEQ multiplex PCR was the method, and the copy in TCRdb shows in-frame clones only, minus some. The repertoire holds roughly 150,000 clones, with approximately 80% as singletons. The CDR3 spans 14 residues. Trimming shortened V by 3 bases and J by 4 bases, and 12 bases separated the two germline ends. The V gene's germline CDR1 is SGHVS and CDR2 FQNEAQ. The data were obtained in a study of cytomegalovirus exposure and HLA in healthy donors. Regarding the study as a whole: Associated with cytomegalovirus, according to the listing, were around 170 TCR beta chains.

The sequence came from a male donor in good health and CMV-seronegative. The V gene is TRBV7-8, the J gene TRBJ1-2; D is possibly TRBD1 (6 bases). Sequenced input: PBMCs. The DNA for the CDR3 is TGTGCCAGCAGCTTTGGAGGGGGGGCCTATGGCTACACCTTC. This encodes CASSFGGGAYGYTF.